This TCR beta chain stems from a study of CD8+CD57+ T cells in acquired aplastic anemia (dated by TCRdb to between 2017 and 2018). Context from the whole study: Extracted DNA from sorted CD4+ and CD8+ cells averaged 3.2 ug, ranging from about 0.18 to 27.4 ug. CD8+CD57+ expansion was defined as frequency above the mean frequency observed in healthy subjects. The paper's findings and limits, for the study overall: Between patients and healthy controls, no significant difference in CD8+ Simpson's diversity was found (P=0.060). Around 31 CD8+ CDR3 sequences were shared between patients and controls but appeared highly expressed in patients and within their immunodominant clones.

Expansion of CD8+CD57+ cells had been shown by flow cytometry in the patients chosen for sequencing. Every patient had severe acquired aplastic anemia, diagnosed using the International Study of Aplastic Anemia and Agranulocytosis and Camitta criteria. No patient had received any therapy when blood was sampled. In this study, sorted CD4+ and CD8+ T cells from the blood of healthy subjects and of severe aplastic anemia patients had their TCR repertoires deep-sequenced. Patients were enrolled under clinicaltrials.gov protocols 00001620, 01623167, 00001397, 00071045, 00081523 and 00961064 in the USA. Ficoll-Paque density gradient centrifugation was used to isolate peripheral blood mononuclear cells. CD4+ and CD8+ T cells were sorted by FACS or magnetic beads before DNA extraction. V and J are trimmed by 10 bases and 3 bases, and the gene matches miss 8 bases of the junction. As encoded in the germline V gene (reference sequence), CDR1 is LNHDA while CDR2 is SQIVND. The CDR3 runs 13 residues from the cysteine to the phenylalanine. The CDR3 DNA has 39 bases and is translated from base 1.

Genomic DNA served as template for TCR beta VDJ combination and CDR3 sequence profiling. TCR repertoire sequencing was run on an Illumina HiSeq 2000. Under the source paper's analysis protocol: Repertoires were assessed using TRBV/TRBJ rearrangement plots, CDR3 size and DJ length profiles, and Simpson's diversity index. The most abundant DNA sequence in the deep sequencing data was taken as the immunodominant clone. CDR3 amino acid sequences were checked for sharing between subjects and were compared against published repertoires and the VDJdb database. TCRdb passed the public sequencing reads through fastp at Q25 and MiXCR, retaining productive beta sequences. Each entry is one CDR3 protein sequence, shown with its most common DNA and genes. For this entry, the V and J calls and clone size follow TCRdb and not the study's own pipeline. In all, the sample holds approximately 170,000 distinct CDR3 sequences, and around 47% of those were seen once. 3.2% of the sample comes from the top ten.

The table lists this clonotype with many counts. There is no known antigen for this receptor. Per-nucleotide qualities are absent, and no much larger clonotype sits a single base away. Sequencing input: sorted CD4+, CD8+, or CD8+CD57+ T cells (not recorded which) from PBMCs. The rearrangement joined TRBV19 to TRBJ2-7, and 8 junctional nucleotides match TRBD2. The TCR sequence derives from a human donor with aplastic anemia. The CDR3 region has the sequence CATSGGTLYEQYF. The DNA reads as follows: TGTGCCACAAGCGGGGGTACTCTCTACGAGCAGTACTTC.